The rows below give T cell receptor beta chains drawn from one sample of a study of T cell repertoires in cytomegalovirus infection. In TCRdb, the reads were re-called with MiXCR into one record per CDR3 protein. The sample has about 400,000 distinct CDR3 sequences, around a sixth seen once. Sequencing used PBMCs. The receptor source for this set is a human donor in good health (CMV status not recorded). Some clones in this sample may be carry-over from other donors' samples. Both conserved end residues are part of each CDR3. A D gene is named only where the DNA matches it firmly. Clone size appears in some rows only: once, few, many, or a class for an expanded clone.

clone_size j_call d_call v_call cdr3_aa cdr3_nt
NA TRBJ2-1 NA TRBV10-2 CASREATLNEQFF TGCGCCAGCAGGGAGGCTACCCTCAATGAGCAGTTCTTC
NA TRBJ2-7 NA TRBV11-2 CASSPTGVPYEQYF TGTGCCAGCAGCCCGACGGGAGTCCCCTACGAGCAGTACTTC
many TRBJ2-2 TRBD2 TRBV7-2 CASWASGYTGELFF TGTGCCTCGTGGGCTAGCGGATACACCGGGGAGCTGTTTTTT
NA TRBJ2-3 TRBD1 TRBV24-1 CATSDSISPPGQITDTQYF TGTGCCACCAGTGATAGTATCTCCCCTCCGGGACAGATCACAGATACGCAGTATTTT
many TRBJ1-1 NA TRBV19 CASRGEAFANTEAFF TGTGCCAGTAGGGGCGAGGCCTTTGCGAACACTGAAGCTTTCTTT
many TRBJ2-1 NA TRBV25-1 CASSSSREQFF TGTGCCAGCAGTTCCTCTAGGGAGCAGTTCTTC
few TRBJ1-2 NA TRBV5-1 CASSAGWGYTF TGCGCCAGCAGCGCAGGGTGGGGCTACACCTTC
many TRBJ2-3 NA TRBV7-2 CASSSSYFTDTQYF TGTGCCAGCAGCTCCTCCTACTTCACAGATACGCAGTATTTT
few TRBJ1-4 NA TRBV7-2 CASSLARSRLGEKLFF TGTGCCAGCAGCTTAGCGAGGAGTCGGCTGGGTGAAAAACTGTTTTTT
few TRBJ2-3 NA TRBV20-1 CSARSEQGGIRDTQYF TGCAGTGCTAGATCGGAACAGGGGGGGATTAGAGATACGCAGTATTTT
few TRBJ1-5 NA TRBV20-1 CSVGSPNQPQHF TGCAGTGTGGGCAGTCCCAATCAGCCCCAGCATTTT
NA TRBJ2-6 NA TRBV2 CASRGATGANVLTF TGTGCCAGCAGGGGGGCCACTGGGGCCAACGTCCTGACTTTC
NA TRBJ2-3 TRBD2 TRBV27 CASSPSSGRRADTQYF TGTGCCAGCAGTCCCTCTAGCGGGAGGAGGGCCGATACGCAGTATTTT
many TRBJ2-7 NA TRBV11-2 CASSKTGQTRIEQYF TGTGCCAGCAGCAAAACTGGACAGACACGAATTGAGCAGTACTTC
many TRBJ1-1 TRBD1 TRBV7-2 CASRDRVWNTEAFF TGTGCCAGCAGGGACAGGGTCTGGAACACTGAAGCTTTCTTT
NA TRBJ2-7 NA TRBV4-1 CASSQIPGDEQYF TGCGCCAGCAGCCAGATCCCGGGCGATGAGCAGTACTTC
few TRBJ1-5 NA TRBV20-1 CSARDRGGNQPQHF TGCAGTGCTAGAGATAGAGGGGGGAATCAGCCCCAGCATTTT
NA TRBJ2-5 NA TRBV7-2 CASSLRIQETQYF TGTGCCAGCAGCCTGCGGATCCAAGAGACCCAGTACTTC
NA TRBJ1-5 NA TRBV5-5 CASSSSTQGRHSQPQHF TGTGCCAGCAGCTCATCCACCCAGGGTCGGCATAGTCAGCCCCAGCATTTT
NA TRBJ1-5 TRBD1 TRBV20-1 CSARTGSNQPQHF TGCAGTGCGCGGACAGGGAGCAATCAGCCCCAGCATTTT
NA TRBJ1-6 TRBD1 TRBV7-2 CASSFRTGWSYNSPLHF TGTGCCAGCAGCTTTCGGACAGGGTGGTCCTATAATTCACCCCTCCACTTT
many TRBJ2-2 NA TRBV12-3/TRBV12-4 CASSFPYHRATGELFF TGTGCCAGCAGTTTCCCTTACCACAGGGCCACCGGGGAGCTGTTTTTT
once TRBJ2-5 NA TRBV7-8 CANSLEVGETQYF TGTGCCAACAGCTTAGAGGTTGGAGAGACCCAGTACTTC
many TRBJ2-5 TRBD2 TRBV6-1 CASSEGLAVETQYF TGTGCCAGCAGTGAAGGGCTAGCGGTCGAGACCCAGTACTTC
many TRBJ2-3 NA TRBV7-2 CASSSGPGGTDTQYF TGTGCCAGCAGCTCCGGGCCCGGTGGCACAGATACGCAGTATTTT
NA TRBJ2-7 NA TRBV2 CASSDGQGLEQYF TGTGCCAGCAGTGACGGGCAGGGACTCGAGCAGTACTTC
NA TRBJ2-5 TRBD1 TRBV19 CASSIVRDRQETQYF TGTGCCAGTAGTATAGTTAGGGACAGACAAGAGACCCAGTACTTC
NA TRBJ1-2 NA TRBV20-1 CSARVPMGDSYTF TGCAGTGCTAGAGTTCCGATGGGGGACAGCTACACCTTC
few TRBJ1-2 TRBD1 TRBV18 CASSESGQGISIF TGTGCCAGCTCAGAATCGGGACAGGGTATTTCGATCTTC
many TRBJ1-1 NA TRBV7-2 CASSLAASTEAFF TGTGCCAGCAGCTTAGCTGCGAGTACTGAAGCTTTCTTT
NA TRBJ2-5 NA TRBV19 CASSISKGRETQYF TGTGCCAGTAGTATTTCAAAAGGTCGGGAGACCCAGTACTTC
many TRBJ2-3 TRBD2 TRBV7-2 CASSTGLALTDTQYF TGTGCCAGCAGCACGGGACTAGCTCTTACAGATACGCAGTATTTT
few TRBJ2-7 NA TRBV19 CASSTRPGLMTYEQYF TGTGCCAGTAGTACCCGTCCGGGACTCATGACCTACGAGCAGTACTTC